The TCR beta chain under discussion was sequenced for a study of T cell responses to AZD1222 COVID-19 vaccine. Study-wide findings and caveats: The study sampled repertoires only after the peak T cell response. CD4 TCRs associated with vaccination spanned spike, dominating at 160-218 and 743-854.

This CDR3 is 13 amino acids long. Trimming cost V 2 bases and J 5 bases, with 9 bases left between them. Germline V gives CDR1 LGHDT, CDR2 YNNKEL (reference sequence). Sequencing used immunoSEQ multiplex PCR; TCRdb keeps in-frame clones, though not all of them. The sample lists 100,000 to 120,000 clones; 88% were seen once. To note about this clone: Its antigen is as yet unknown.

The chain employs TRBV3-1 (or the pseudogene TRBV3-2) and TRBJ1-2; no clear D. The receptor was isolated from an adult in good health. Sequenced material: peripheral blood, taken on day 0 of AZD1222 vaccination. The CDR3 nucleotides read TGTGCCAGCAGCCAATTCCTTAATTATGGCTACACCTTC. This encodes CASSQFLNYGYTF.